Below, 10 T cell receptor beta chains from the same sample are listed, as sequenced in a study of CD8+ T cells in alopecia areata. Treatment described: oral pan-JAK inhibitor, 5-10 mg twice daily. The authors extracted RNA and reverse transcribed it into cDNA as the sequencing template. TCRdb keeps only in-frame clones here, not all; method: immunoSEQ multiplex PCR. The data hold 150,000 or so clones, with 45% to 65% observed a single time. Source: CD8+ T cells sorted from blood, taken at week 4, from a patient treated with tofacitinib. The receptors shown here come from a human donor with alopecia areata.

This clone was seen a handful of times. The chain recombines TRBV27 with TRBJ2-7; perhaps TRBD2 as D (6 bases). The CDR3 is 15 residues long. Germline V gene data show CDR1 as MNHEY and CDR2 as SMNVEV (reference sequence). The V gene lost 5 bases and the J gene lost 6 bases, with 20 bases spanning the gap. In DNA form, the CDR3 reads TGTGCCAGCAGTCCCCAAGGCGGGGTTGGCGGCGAGCAGTACTTC. Protein: CASSPQGGVGGEQYF.

This clone appeared a few times. The rearrangement joins TRBV4-1 to TRBJ2-1; TRBD1 or TRBD2 may be the D gene (5 bases each). The CDR3 consists of 16 residues. Trimming pared 3 bases from V and 0 bases from J, leaving 12 bases between. The germline V gene has CDR1 MGHRA and CDR2 YSYEKL. CDR3 DNA sequence: TGCGCCAGCAGCCATCTTGGGACCCACTCCTACAATGAGCAGTTCTTC. Translating it yields CASSHLGTHSYNEQFF.

This clone was counted only a few times. This sequence joins TRBV5-1 and TRBJ2-7; D perhaps matches TRBD1 (6 bases). The V end was cut by 4 bases, the J end by 2 bases, with 16 bases between. CDR1 and CDR2 (germline): SGHRS, YFSETQ. The CDR3 spans 15 residues. This chain's CDR3 is CASSPDSLYAYEQYF. CDR3 in DNA: TGCGCCAGCAGCCCGGACAGCCTCTACGCCTACGAGCAGTACTTC.

Concerning this clone: The sample has other DNA sequences that encode this CDR3 too. V and J are TRBV2 and TRBJ2-7; 7 bases are a match to TRBD1. Germline V gene sequence: CDR1 SNHLY, CDR2 FYNNEI. The CDR3 spans 14 residues. After removal of 2 bases from V and 3 bases from J, the junction contained 4 bases not matched to a gene. CDR3 loop: CASSELGQSYEQYF. CDR3 nucleotide sequence: TGTGCCAGCAGTGAATTGGGACAGAGCTACGAGCAGTACTTC. The full variable domain, in which reference TRBV2 and TRBJ2-7 provide the parts outside the CDR3, is EPEVTQTPSHQVTQMGQEVILRCVPISNHLYFYWYRQILGQKVEFLVSFYNNEISEKSEIFDDQFSVERPDGSNFTLKIRSTKLEDSAMYFCASSELGQSYEQYFGPGTRLTVT.

Only a few counts were recorded for this clone. The V and J genes are TRBV5-1 and TRBJ2-3; D is unresolved. CDR1 SGHRS and CDR2 YFSETQ come from the germline V gene. The CDR3 is made up of 15 amino acids. V shed 4 bases and J shed 2 bases, with 14 bases lying between them. This CDR3 is CASSPESGTTDTQYF. The CDR3 region has the DNA TGCGCCAGCAGCCCCGAATCGGGCACCACAGATACGCAGTATTTT.

CDR3 region: CASRTSREQFF. CDR3 DNA sequence: TGTGCCAGCAGAACTAGTAGGGAGCAGTTCTTC. This chain uses TRBV11-2 with TRBJ2-1; D possibly corresponds to TRBD2 (5 bases). V was trimmed by 6 bases and J by 10 bases, leaving 10 bases between them. This CDR3 spans 11 amino acids. Germline lookup yields CDR1 SGHAT and CDR2 FQNNGV.

The chain joins TRBV30 to TRBJ1-1; weak D call: TRBD1 (5 bases). This CDR3 has 14 amino acids. Per germline, CDR1 GTSNPN and CDR2 SVGIG (reference sequence). V lost 0 bases, J lost 11 bases, and 19 bases lay in between. CDR3 sequence (DNA): TGTGCCTGGAGTGTCCCTGGGGCGATACCGGGGGCTTTCTTT. Encoded protein: CAWSVPGAIPGAFF.

A few counts support this clone. The gene calls are TRBV18 and TRBJ2-2; no definite D call. The CDR3 has 12 amino acids. Germline CDR1 and CDR2: KGHSH and LQKENI. The V end was cut by 5 bases, the J end by 0 bases, with 1 base between. CDR3 region: CASSANTGELFF. CDR3 sequence (DNA): TGTGCCAGCTCAGCGAACACCGGGGAGCTGTTTTTT. The variable domain in full, with the rest retrieved from reference TRBV18 and TRBJ2-2, is NAGVMQNPRHLVRRRGQEARLRCSPMKGHSHVYWYRQLPEEGLKFMVYLQKENIIDESGMPKERFSAEFPKEGPSILRIQQVVRGDSAAYFCASSANTGELFFGEGSRLTVL.

Written as DNA, the CDR3 is TGCAGCGTTGAAGGTTCCGAGCTGAACACTGAAGCTTTCTTT. This codes for CSVEGSELNTEAFF. The genes are TRBV29-1 and TRBJ1-1; D call uncertain. The germline gives CDR1 SQVTM, CDR2 ANQGSEA. Trimming took 1 base from V and 0 from J, leaving 9 bases between them. This CDR3 has 14 residues.

This clone showed up just a few times. The chain combines TRBV4-1 with TRBJ1-2; no clear D. V was cut by 3 bases and J by 4 bases, with 15 bases left in between. The CDR3 covers 15 residues. CDR1 is MGHRA, CDR2 YSYEKL, per germline. CDR3 in amino acids: CASSQGSSRSYGYTF. In DNA, the CDR3 is TGCGCCAGCAGCCAGGGGTCGAGCAGGAGCTATGGCTACACCTTC.